This entry lists 15 T cell receptor beta chains sequenced from one sample in a study of CXCR3-negative and CXCR3-positive naive CD8 T cells. Study-level findings and limits: The TRB CDR3s that CXCR3-positive naive cells carried were more hydrophobic than those of CXCR3-negative naive cells.

No antigen has been assigned to these receptors. The TRB cDNA libraries were prepared by 5' RACE with UMI labels. TCRdb reprocessed the 5' RACE reads; each CDR3 protein has one entry and no DNA is given. Its listing shows 150,000 to 160,000 distinct CDR3 sequences. Source material: naive CXCR3+ CD8+ T cells from blood. Described subset: CD45RO-CCR7+CD27+CD95- naive CD8+ T cells expressing CXCR3 (TNR3+). These receptors all stem from a human donor in good health. Some clones in this sample may be carry-over from other donors' samples.

This chain connects TRBV29-1 to TRBJ2-7; the TRBD1 assignment by TCRdb is unverifiable without DNA. The germline CDR1 and CDR2 sequences are SQVTM and ANQGSEA. The CDR3 extends over 12 amino acids. CDR3 sequence: CSALGQEVEQYF.

The chain uses TRBV6-6 and TRBJ1-2; TCRdb outputs TRBD1, but without DNA this stays unchecked. CDR3 length: 15 residues. The germline V gene has CDR1 MNHNY and CDR2 SVGAGI (reference sequence). CDR3 in amino acids: CASSSTQGIVDGYTF.

This chain connects TRBV4-3 to TRBJ2-7; TCRdb outputs TRBD1, but without DNA this stays unchecked. CDR3 length: 17 amino acids. Per germline, CDR1 LGHNA and CDR2 YSLEER. The chain's CDR3 is CASSQDAWTGGSNEQYF.

The genes are TRBV9 and TRBJ2-7. The CDR3 spans 14 residues. Germline V gives CDR1 SGDLS, CDR2 YYNGEE. CDR3: CASSVGSGPYEQYF.

The chain couples TRBV7-9 to TRBJ2-1. Germline CDR1 SEHNR, CDR2 FQNEAQ (reference sequence). The CDR3 length is 11 residues. The CDR3 loop is CASNMGNEQFF.

The V and J genes are TRBV15 and TRBJ2-7; TCRdb outputs TRBD1, but without DNA this stays unchecked. The CDR3 length is 16 residues. Germline values: CDR1 LNHNV, CDR2 YYDKDF (reference sequence). CDR3: CATSREAGDRSYEQYF. Full variable domain (remainder filled in from reference TRBV15 and TRBJ2-7): DAMVIQNPRYQVTQFGKPVTLSCSQTLNHNVMYWYQQKSSQAPKLLFHYYDKDFNNEADTPDNFQSRRPNTSFCFLDIRSPGLGDTAMYLCATSREAGDRSYEQYFGPGTRLTVT.

The CDR3 sequence is CSVQTSGSEQYF. The chain carries TRBV29-1 and TRBJ2-7; with no DNA, the TCRdb D assignment of TRBD2 cannot be verified. CDR1 is SQVTM and CDR2 is ANQGSEA in the germline V gene. The CDR3 is 12 residues long.

This chain uses TRBV19 with TRBJ2-1. CDR1 and CDR2 (germline): LNHDA, SQIVND (reference sequence). The CDR3 runs to 15 residues. The CDR3 loop is CASSSGYTSYNEQFF.

This chain uses TRBV5-4 with TRBJ2-1; lacking DNA, the TRBD2 call made by TCRdb goes unchecked. This CDR3 region has 15 residues. CDR1 and CDR2 from the germline V gene are SGHNT and YYREEE (reference sequence). The CDR3 is CASSLIRGARNEQFF.

The V gene is TRBV6-2 or TRBV6-3, the J gene TRBJ2-2; the D call of TRBD1 rests on TCRdb alone, since no DNA is present to check it. Looked up from germline, CDR1 is MNHEY and CDR2 is SVGEGT. CDR3 length: 14 amino acids. CDR3 in amino acids: CASRNRENTGELFF.

This sequence joins TRBV7-8 and TRBJ2-7; TCRdb's assignment of TRBD1 cannot be checked, as there is no DNA. Germline V gene lookup returns CDR1 SGHVS and CDR2 FQNEAQ. CDR3 length equals 14 residues. CDR3 sequence: CASSFGQGTGEQYF. The full variable domain, rest sourced from reference TRBV7-8 and TRBJ2-7, is GAGVSQSPRYKVAKRGQDVALRCDPISGHVSLFWYQQALGQGPEFLTYFQNEAQLDKSGLPSDRFFAERPEGSVSTLKIQRTQQEDSAVYLCASSFGQGTGEQYFGPGTRLTVT.

CDR3 sequence: CATSDKGHERQNSLRGPQETQYF. The rearrangement links TRBV24-1 to TRBJ2-5; TCRdb's assignment of TRBD1 cannot be checked, as there is no DNA. Germline V gene lookup returns CDR1 KGHDR and CDR2 SFDVKD. The CDR3 totals 23 residues.

This chain joins TRBV7-9 and TRBJ2-7. The V gene's germline CDR1 is SEHNR and CDR2 FQNEAQ (reference sequence). The CDR3 length is 13 residues. This CDR3 is CASSSTRIYEQYF.

This rearrangement joins TRBV11-3 to TRBJ2-7; TCRdb names TRBD2, which stays unverified in the absence of DNA. Germline V lookup: CDR1 SGHNT, CDR2 YENEEA. This CDR3 spans 16 amino acids. The chain's CDR3 is CASSSTLLAGDYEQYF.

The chain recombines TRBV7-9 with TRBJ2-7; TCRdb indicates TRBD1, and absent DNA this call remains unverified. Germline loops: CDR1 SEHNR, CDR2 FQNEAQ (reference sequence). The CDR3 is made up of 18 amino acids. The CDR3 sequence is CASSLALGTGFGVYEQYF.